One TCR beta chain is described in this entry. As yet, its antigen is unknown. The record originates from a study of cytomegalovirus exposure and HLA in healthy donors. Researchers ran the PCR with 60 Vbeta and 13 Jbeta primers. The data were produced by immunoSEQ multiplex PCR, yet TCRdb's version contains in-frame clones alone and is incomplete. The sample lists 95,000 to 110,000 clones; 60% to 75% were seen once. Germline V gene sequence: CDR1 MGHRA, CDR2 YSYEKL. Unmatched junction bases numbered 4, after V lost 0 bases and J lost 4 bases. The length of the CDR3 is 16 residues. Study observations and caveats: Sequence variants that were highly shared formed a cluster that was likely a sequencing artifact. Earlier analysis found most TCR beta V segments productive about 87% or about 30% of the time. TCR beta sequences reportedly predicted the HLA-A and HLA-B alleles of most subjects accurately. Later analysis identified several of the most significant clusters that appeared linked to common viral pathogens.

The sequencing input was PBMCs. The receptor was derived from a man between 25 and 39 years old in good health and CMV-seronegative. The chain is built from TRBV4-1 and TRBJ1-2; the match to TRBD1 covers 11 bases. CDR3 in amino acids: CASSQEDRGHSYGYTF. In DNA, the CDR3 is TGCGCCAGCAGCCAAGAGGACAGGGGGCATAGCTATGGCTACACCTTC.